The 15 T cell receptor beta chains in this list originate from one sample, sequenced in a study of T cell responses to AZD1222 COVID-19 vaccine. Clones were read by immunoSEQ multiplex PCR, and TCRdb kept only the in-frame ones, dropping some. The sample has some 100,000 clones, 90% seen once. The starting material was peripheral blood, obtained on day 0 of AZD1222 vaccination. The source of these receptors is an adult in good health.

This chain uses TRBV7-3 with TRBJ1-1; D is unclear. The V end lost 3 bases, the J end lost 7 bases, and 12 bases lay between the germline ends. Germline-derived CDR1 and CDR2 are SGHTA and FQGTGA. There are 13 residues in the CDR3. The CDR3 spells CASSFTSDGEAFF. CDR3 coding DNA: TGTGCCAGCAGCTTTACTTCGGACGGTGAAGCTTTCTTT.

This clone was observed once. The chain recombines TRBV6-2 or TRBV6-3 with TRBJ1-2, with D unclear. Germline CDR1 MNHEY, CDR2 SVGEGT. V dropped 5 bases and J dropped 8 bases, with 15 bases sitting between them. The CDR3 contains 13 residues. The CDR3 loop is CASSPSPARGYTF. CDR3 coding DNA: TGTGCCAGCAGTCCCTCCCCGGCCCGGGGCTACACCTTC.

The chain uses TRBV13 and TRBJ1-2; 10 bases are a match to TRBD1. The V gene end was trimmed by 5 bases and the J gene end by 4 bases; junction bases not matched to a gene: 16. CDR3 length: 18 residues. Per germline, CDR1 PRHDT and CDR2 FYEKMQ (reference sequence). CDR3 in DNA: TGTGCCAGCAGCCCGGGGCCGGGACAGGGGAGCATAGGCTATGGCTACACCTTC. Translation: CASSPGPGQGSIGYGYTF.

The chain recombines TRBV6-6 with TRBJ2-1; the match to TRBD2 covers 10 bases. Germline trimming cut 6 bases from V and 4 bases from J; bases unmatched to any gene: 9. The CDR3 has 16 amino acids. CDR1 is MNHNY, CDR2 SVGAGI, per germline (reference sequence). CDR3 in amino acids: CASSSLSSGGYNEQFF. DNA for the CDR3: TGTGCCAGCAGCTCCCTATCTAGCGGGGGTTACAATGAGCAGTTCTTC.

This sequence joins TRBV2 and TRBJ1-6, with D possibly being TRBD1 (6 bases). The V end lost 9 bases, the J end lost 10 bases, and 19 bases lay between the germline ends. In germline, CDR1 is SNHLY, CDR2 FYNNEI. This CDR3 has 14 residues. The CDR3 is CASRGLLDGSPLHF. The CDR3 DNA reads TGTGCCAGTCGGGGGCTCCTTGACGGGTCACCCCTCCACTTT.

In DNA, the CDR3 is TGTGCCAGCAGACCCCCAGGGAGTATCTATGGCTACACCTTC. It codes for CASRPPGSIYGYTF. V usage is TRBV5-4 and J usage is TRBJ1-2; possibly TRBD1 for D (5 bases). Per germline, CDR1 SGHNT and CDR2 YYREEE (reference sequence). Deletions cut 5 bases from V and 4 bases from J, with 15 bases between. CDR3 length: 14 amino acids.

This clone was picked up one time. In nucleotides, the CDR3 is TGTGCCAGCAAAGGGGGGTTTAGTGGCTACGAGCAGTACTTC. Translated, it gives CASKGGFSGYEQYF. This sequence joins TRBV6-5 and TRBJ2-7; the D gene could be TRBD1 or TRBD2 (6 bases each). Trimming cost V 7 bases and J 3 bases, with 16 bases left between them. CDR3 length: 14 amino acids. The V gene's germline CDR1 is MNHEY and CDR2 SVGAGI.

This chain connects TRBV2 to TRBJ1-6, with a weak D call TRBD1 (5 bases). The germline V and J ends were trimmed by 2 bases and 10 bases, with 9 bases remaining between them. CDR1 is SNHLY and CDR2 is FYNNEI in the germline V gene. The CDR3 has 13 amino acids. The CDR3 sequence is CASSEYGASPLHF. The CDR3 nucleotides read TGTGCCAGCAGTGAATACGGGGCCTCACCCCTCCACTTT.

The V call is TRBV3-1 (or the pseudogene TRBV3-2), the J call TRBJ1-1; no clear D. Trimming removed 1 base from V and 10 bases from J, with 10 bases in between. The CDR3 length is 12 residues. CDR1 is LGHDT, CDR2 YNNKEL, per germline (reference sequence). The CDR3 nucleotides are TGTGCCAGCAGCCAAGCATTGGGTCGAGCTTTCTTT. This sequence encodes CASSQALGRAFF.

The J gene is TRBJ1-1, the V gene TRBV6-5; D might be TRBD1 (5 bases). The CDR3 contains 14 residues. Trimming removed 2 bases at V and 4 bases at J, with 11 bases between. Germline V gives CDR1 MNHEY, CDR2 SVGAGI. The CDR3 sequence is CASSYAGGGTEAFF. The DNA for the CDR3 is TGTGCCAGCAGTTACGCGGGCGGGGGCACTGAAGCTTTCTTT.

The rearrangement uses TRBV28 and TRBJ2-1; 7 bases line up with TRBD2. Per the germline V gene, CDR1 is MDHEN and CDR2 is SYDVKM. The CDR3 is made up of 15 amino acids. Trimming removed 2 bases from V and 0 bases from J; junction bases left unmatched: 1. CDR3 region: CASSLASGSYNEQFF. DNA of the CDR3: TGTGCCAGCAGTTTAGCTAGCGGCTCCTACAATGAGCAGTTCTTC.

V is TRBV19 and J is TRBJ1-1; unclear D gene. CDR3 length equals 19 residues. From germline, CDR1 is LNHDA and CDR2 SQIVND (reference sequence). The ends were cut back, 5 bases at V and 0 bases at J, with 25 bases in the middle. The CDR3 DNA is TGTGCCAGTAGTGTACAGACTTCTTATACCCGAATGATGAACACTGAAGCTTTCTTT. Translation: CASSVQTSYTRMMNTEAFF.

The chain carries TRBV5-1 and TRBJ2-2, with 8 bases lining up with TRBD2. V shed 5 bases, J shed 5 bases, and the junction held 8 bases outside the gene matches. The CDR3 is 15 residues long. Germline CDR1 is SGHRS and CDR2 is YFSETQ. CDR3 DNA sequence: TGCGCCAGCAGGGAAGAGGCGGGGGGAACCGGGGAGCTGTTTTTT. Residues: CASREEAGGTGELFF.

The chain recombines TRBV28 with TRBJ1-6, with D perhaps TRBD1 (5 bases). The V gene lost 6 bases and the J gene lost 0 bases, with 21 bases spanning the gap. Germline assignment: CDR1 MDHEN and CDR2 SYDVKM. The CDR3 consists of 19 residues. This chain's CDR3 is CASSQGAVKSSSYNSPLHF. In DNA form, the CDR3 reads TGTGCCAGCAGCCAAGGGGCAGTTAAAAGCAGCTCCTATAATTCACCCCTCCACTTT.

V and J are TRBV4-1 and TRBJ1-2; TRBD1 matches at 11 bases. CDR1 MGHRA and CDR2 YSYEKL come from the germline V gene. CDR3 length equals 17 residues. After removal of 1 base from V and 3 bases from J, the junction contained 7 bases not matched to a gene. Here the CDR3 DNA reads TGCGCCAGCAGCCAAGGGACAGGGGGCGGGAACGACTATGGCTACACCTTC. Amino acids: CASSQGTGGGNDYGYTF.